The next 9 T cell receptor beta chains were all read from a single sample in a study of cytomegalovirus exposure and HLA in healthy donors. PCR used 60 Vbeta primers and 13 Jbeta primers. Profiling relied on immunoSEQ multiplex PCR, and the TCRdb table lists in-frame clones only, not all of them. The sample has approximately 180,000 clones, around 81% seen once. The sample was PBMCs. These receptors all stem from a woman aged 25 to 45 in good health and CMV-seronegative.

The V and J genes are TRBV7-9 and TRBJ2-7; the match to TRBD1 covers 8 bases. CDR3 length: 16 residues. J was trimmed by 3 bases and V by 0 bases; bases with no gene match: 7. Germline-derived CDR1 and CDR2 are SEHNR and FQNEAQ (reference sequence). CDR3 coding DNA: TGTGCCAGCAGCTTAGCCGGGACAGGATGGTACTACGAGCAGTACTTC. Its protein product is CASSLAGTGWYYEQYF. Based on the CDR3 plus reference TRBV7-9 and TRBJ2-7, the full variable domain is DTGVSQNPRHKITKRGQNVTFRCDPISEHNRLYWYRQTLGQGPEFLTYFQNEAQLEKSRLLSDRFSAERPKGSFSTLEIQRTEQGDSAMYLCASSLAGTGWYYEQYFGPGTRLTVT.

The V gene is TRBV7-2, the J gene TRBJ2-3; 9 bases align to TRBD2. The CDR3 has 15 amino acids. The V gene's germline CDR1 is SGHTA and CDR2 FQGNSA. Trimming cost V 1 base and J 9 bases; bases outside gene matches: 8. CDR3: CASSLGLAGRGTQYF. The CDR3 DNA reads TGTGCCAGCAGCTTAGGGCTAGCGGGACGGGGAACGCAGTATTTT.

The chain joins TRBV27 to TRBJ1-1; D is possibly TRBD1 (5 bases). V lost 4 bases, J lost 0 bases, and 12 bases lay in between. This CDR3 has 15 amino acids. Germline-derived CDR1 and CDR2 are MNHEY and SMNVEV (reference sequence). The CDR3 is CASSWTTALNTEAFF. CDR3 coding DNA: TGTGCCAGCAGTTGGACGACAGCGTTGAACACTGAAGCTTTCTTT.

The chain is built from TRBV6-5 and TRBJ2-7, with 9 bases matching TRBD1. The J segment lost 4 bases and the V segment lost 0 bases, leaving 7 bases of the junction unmatched. CDR3 length: 16 residues. Germline V gene sequence: CDR1 MNHEY, CDR2 SVGAGI. In DNA form, the CDR3 reads TGTGCCAGCAGTTACTCGAGGGACAGGGAACGGTACGAGCAGTACTTC. Protein sequence: CASSYSRDRERYEQYF.

The rearrangement links TRBV4-3 to TRBJ2-7, with D unclear. Germline-derived CDR1 and CDR2 are LGHNA and YSLEER. The CDR3 sequence is 13 residues long. V lost 0 bases and J 1 base, leaving 4 bases between the germline ends. CDR3 in amino acids: CASSQELSYEQYF. The DNA for the CDR3 is TGCGCCAGCAGCCAAGAGTTATCCTACGAGCAGTACTTC.

The chain is built from TRBV7-2 and TRBJ1-1; 8 positions agree with TRBD1. Germline V gene data show CDR1 as SGHTA and CDR2 as FQGNSA. J was trimmed by 7 bases and V by 5 bases; bases with no gene match: 6. The length of the CDR3 is 13 residues. CDR3 region: CASSQKTGGEAFF. DNA of the CDR3: TGTGCCAGCAGCCAGAAAACAGGGGGTGAAGCTTTCTTT.

The chain has TRBV5-1 and TRBJ2-5; 8 bases map to TRBD1. This CDR3 contains 16 residues. The germline V gene encodes CDR1 SGHRS and CDR2 YFSETQ. V shed 0 bases and J 7 bases; nucleotides not matched to a gene: 11. CDR3 region: CASSLAPTGAEGTQYF. CDR3 DNA: TGCGCCAGCAGCTTGGCCCCGACAGGGGCAGAGGGGACCCAGTACTTC.

The chain couples TRBV28 to TRBJ2-1; TRBD2 aligns across 8 bases. With V trimmed by 5 bases and J by 0 bases, 9 bases remained unmatched. Looked up from germline, CDR1 is MDHEN and CDR2 is SYDVKM. This CDR3 has 17 residues. CDR3 sequence (DNA): TGTGCCAGCAGTCCGAGACTAGCGCATAGCTCCTACAATGAGCAGTTCTTC. This sequence encodes CASSPRLAHSSYNEQFF.

This rearrangement joins TRBV7-8 to TRBJ2-7, with 7 bases identical to TRBD2. The germline V gene has CDR1 SGHVS and CDR2 FQNEAQ. J gave up 4 bases and V 7 bases, and 19 bases lay outside the gene matches. The CDR3 spans 17 residues. The chain's CDR3 is CASIGGAGAGTIYEQYF. CDR3 nucleotide sequence: TGTGCCAGCATCGGTGGGGCGGGAGCAGGGACGATTTACGAGCAGTACTTC.